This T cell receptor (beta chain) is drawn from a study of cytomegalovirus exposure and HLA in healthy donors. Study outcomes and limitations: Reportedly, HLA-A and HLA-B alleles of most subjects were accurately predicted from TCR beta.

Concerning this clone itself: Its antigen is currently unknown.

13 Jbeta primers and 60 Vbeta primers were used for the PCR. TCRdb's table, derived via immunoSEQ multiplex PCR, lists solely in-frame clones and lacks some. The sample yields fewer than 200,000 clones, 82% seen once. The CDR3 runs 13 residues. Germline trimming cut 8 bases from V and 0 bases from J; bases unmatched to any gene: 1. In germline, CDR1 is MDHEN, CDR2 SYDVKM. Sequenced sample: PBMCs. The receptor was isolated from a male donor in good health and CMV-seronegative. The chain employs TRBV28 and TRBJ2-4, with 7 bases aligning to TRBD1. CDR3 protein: CASWTGAKNIQYF. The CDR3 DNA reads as TGTGCCAGCTGGACAGGAGCCAAAAACATTCAGTACTTC.